This TCR beta chain was captured in a study of control samples from healthy donors and cancer patients. The V gene's germline CDR1 is SGHDT and CDR2 YYEEEE. Trimming took 0 bases from V and 5 from J, leaving 11 bases between them. This CDR3 contains 15 residues. Assay: immunoSEQ multiplex PCR; the TCRdb copy retains only in-frame clones and omits some. The sample includes some 130,000 clones, around nine tenths of them seen just once. This sequence joins TRBV5-6 and TRBJ1-4; D possibly corresponds to TRBD1 (5 bases). This TCR came from a man aged 35 to 55 in good health. The sample taken for sequencing was blood. CDR3 DNA sequence: TGTGCCAGCAGCTTGGAGGGACGTGGGAATGAAAAACTGTTTTTT. This sequence encodes CASSLEGRGNEKLFF.